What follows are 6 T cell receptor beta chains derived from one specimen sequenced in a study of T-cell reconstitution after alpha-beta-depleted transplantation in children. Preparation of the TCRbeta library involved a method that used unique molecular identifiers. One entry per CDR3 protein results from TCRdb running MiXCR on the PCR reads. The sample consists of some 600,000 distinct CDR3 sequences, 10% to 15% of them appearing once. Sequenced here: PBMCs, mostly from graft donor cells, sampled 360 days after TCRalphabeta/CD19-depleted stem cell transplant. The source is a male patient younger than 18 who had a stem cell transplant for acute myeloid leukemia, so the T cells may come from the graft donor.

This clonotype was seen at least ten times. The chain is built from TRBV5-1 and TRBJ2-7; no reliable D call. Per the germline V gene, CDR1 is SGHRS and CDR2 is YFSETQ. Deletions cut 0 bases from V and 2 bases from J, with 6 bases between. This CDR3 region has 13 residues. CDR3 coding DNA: TGCGCCAGCAGCTTGGACGGAGCCTACGAGCAGTACTTC. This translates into CASSLDGAYEQYF.

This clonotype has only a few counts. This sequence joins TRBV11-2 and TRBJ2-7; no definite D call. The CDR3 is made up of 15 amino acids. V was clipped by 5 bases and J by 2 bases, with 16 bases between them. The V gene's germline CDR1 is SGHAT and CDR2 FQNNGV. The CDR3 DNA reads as TGTGCCAGCAGCCCTGATGCCGGGCTCCCCTACGAGCAGTACTTC. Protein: CASSPDAGLPYEQYF.

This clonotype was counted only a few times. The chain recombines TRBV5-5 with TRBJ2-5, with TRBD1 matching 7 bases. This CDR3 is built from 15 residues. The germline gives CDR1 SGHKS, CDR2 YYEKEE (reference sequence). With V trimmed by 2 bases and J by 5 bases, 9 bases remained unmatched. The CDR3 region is CASSLGSGTVETQYF. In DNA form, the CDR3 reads TGTGCCAGCAGCTTAGGTTCGGGGACAGTCGAGACCCAGTACTTC. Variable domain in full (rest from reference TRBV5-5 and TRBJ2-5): DAGVTQSPTHLIKTRGQQVTLRCSPISGHKSVSWYQQVLGQGPQFIFQYYEKEERGRGNFPDRFSARQFPNYSSELNVNALLLGDSALYLCASSLGSGTVETQYFGPGTRLLVL.

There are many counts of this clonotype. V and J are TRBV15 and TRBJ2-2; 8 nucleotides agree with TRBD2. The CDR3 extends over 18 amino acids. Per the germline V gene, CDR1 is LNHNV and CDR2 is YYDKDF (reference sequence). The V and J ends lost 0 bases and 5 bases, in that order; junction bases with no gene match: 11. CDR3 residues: CATSRDRLAGWRTGELFF. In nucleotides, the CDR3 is TGTGCCACCAGCAGAGATCGGCTAGCGGGTTGGAGGACCGGGGAGCTGTTTTTT.

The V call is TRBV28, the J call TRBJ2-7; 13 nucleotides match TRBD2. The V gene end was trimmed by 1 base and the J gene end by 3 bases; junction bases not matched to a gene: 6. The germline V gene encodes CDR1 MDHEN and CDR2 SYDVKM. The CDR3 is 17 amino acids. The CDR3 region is CASSLLAGLAGHYEQYF. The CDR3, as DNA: TGTGCCAGCAGTTTATTGGCGGGACTAGCGGGGCACTACGAGCAGTACTTC.

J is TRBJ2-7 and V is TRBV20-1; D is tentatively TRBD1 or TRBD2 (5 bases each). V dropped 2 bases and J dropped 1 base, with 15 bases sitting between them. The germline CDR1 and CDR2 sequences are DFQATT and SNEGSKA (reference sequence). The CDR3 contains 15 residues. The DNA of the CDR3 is TGCAGTGCTAGACTAGCTGGGACGCTTTCCTACGAGCAGTACTTC. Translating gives CSARLAGTLSYEQYF.